These T cell receptor beta chains were read from a single sample in a study of T cells of healthy individuals. TCRdb ran MiXCR on the 5' RACE reads and lists one entry per CDR3 protein. Of 40,000 to 60,000 distinct CDR3 sequences in the sample, roughly 15% are singletons; the top ten hold 15% to 20%. These receptors all stem from a human donor in good health. CDR3s include the opening cysteine and the closing phenylalanine or tryptophan. A D gene is named only where the DNA matches it firmly. Expanded clones get a size class; other rows say once, few or many, or leave the size out.

V: TRBV7-2; size: few; D: NA; J: TRBJ1-2; CDR3: CASSQTQGYYGYTF; DNA: TGTGCCAGCAGCCAAACACAGGGCTACTATGGCTACACCTTC
V: TRBV4-1; size: many; D: NA; J: TRBJ2-7; CDR3: CASSPGDSRSYEQYF; DNA: TGCGCCAGCAGCCCCGGTGACAGTCGATCCTACGAGCAGTACTTC
V: TRBV6-2/TRBV6-3; size: NA; D: TRBD1; J: TRBJ2-7; CDR3: CVSSWEGGAPYEQYF; DNA: TGTGTCAGCAGTTGGGAAGGGGGCGCACCCTACGAGCAGTACTTC
V: TRBV4-3; size: many; D: NA; J: TRBJ1-2; CDR3: CASSGTANYGYTF; DNA: TGCGCCAGCAGCGGGACGGCGAACTATGGCTACACCTTC
V: TRBV9; size: many; D: NA; J: TRBJ2-3; CDR3: CASSVTLSTDTQYF; DNA: TGTGCCAGCAGCGTGACTTTAAGCACAGATACGCAGTATTTT
V: TRBV6-5; size: few; D: NA; J: TRBJ2-3; CDR3: CASSYLRARTDTQYF; DNA: TGTGCCAGCAGTTACCTACGAGCACGCACAGATACGCAGTATTTT
V: TRBV5-4; size: few; D: TRBD2; J: TRBJ2-1; CDR3: CASSLKRGGLHNEQFF; DNA: TGTGCCAGCAGCCTTAAGCGGGGGGGCCTCCACAATGAGCAGTTCTTC
V: TRBV7-2; size: NA; D: NA; J: TRBJ2-7; CDR3: CASSYGLEKGEQYF; DNA: TGTGCCAGCAGCTACGGATTAGAAAAGGGCGAGCAGTACTTC
V: TRBV6-1; size: many; D: NA; J: TRBJ1-4; CDR3: CASSETPEEKLFF; DNA: TGTGCCAGCAGTGAAACACCTGAGGAAAAACTGTTTTTT
V: TRBV7-6; size: few; D: NA; J: TRBJ2-5; CDR3: CASSSRGRETQYF; DNA: TGTGCCAGCAGCTCCAGGGGAAGGGAGACCCAGTACTTC
V: TRBV7-3; size: few; D: TRBD1; J: TRBJ2-3; CDR3: CASSQTPDREDTQYF; DNA: TGTGCCAGCAGCCAAACCCCGGACAGGGAAGATACGCAGTATTTT
V: TRBV5-4; size: NA; D: NA; J: TRBJ2-5; CDR3: CASSLGLGGQETQYF; DNA: TGTGCCAGCAGCTTGGGTTTAGGGGGCCAAGAGACCCAGTACTTC
V: TRBV24-1; size: NA; D: NA; J: TRBJ2-2; CDR3: CATSDYGELFF; DNA: TGTGCCACCAGTGATTACGGGGAGCTGTTTTTT
V: TRBV6-2/TRBV6-3; size: many; D: NA; J: TRBJ2-5; CDR3: CASLDAGRQETQYF; DNA: TGTGCCAGCCTAGACGCGGGACGCCAAGAGACCCAGTACTTC
V: TRBV6-2/TRBV6-3; size: NA; D: NA; J: TRBJ1-2; CDR3: CASTDSRYGYTF; DNA: TGTGCCAGTACGGACAGTAGATATGGCTACACCTTC
V: TRBV5-8; size: NA; D: NA; J: TRBJ1-1; CDR3: CASSLISGQSNTEAFF; DNA: TGTGCCAGCAGCTTGATATCTGGACAGTCGAACACTGAAGCTTTCTTT
V: TRBV27; size: many; D: TRBD2; J: TRBJ2-7; CDR3: CASSISSGTYEQYF; DNA: TGTGCCAGCAGTATCTCTAGCGGCACCTACGAGCAGTACTTC
V: TRBV10-3; size: NA; D: NA; J: TRBJ2-2; CDR3: CAISESPNTGELFF; DNA: TGTGCCATCAGTGAGTCACCAAACACCGGGGAGCTGTTTTTT
V: TRBV7-2; size: NA; D: NA; J: TRBJ2-7; CDR3: CASILGGGMSNEQYF; DNA: TGTGCCAGCATATTAGGTGGCGGGATGAGTAACGAGCAGTACTTC
V: TRBV6-6; size: few; D: NA; J: TRBJ1-5; CDR3: CASSYSRGDQPQHF; DNA: TGTGCCAGCAGTTACTCGAGAGGGGATCAGCCCCAGCATTTT
V: TRBV6-2/TRBV6-3; size: few; D: TRBD1; J: TRBJ2-7; CDR3: CATLGTGTSYEQYF; DNA: TGTGCCACCCTTGGGACAGGGACGTCCTACGAGCAGTACTTC
V: TRBV6-5; size: few; D: TRBD1; J: TRBJ1-3; CDR3: CASSKMTGASGNTIYF; DNA: TGTGCCAGCAGCAAAATGACAGGGGCGTCCGGAAACACCATATATTTT
V: TRBV4-3; size: NA; D: TRBD1; J: TRBJ2-3; CDR3: CASSQGPGQGTDTQYF; DNA: TGCGCCAGCAGCCAGGGTCCGGGACAGGGCACAGATACGCAGTATTTT
V: TRBV7-9; size: NA; D: TRBD1; J: TRBJ1-1; CDR3: CASSLLSGTGNTEAFF; DNA: TGTGCCAGCAGTCTACTATCAGGGACAGGGAATACTGAAGCTTTCTTT
V: TRBV15; size: many; D: NA; J: TRBJ1-1; CDR3: CATSLGGVWNEAFF; DNA: TGTGCCACCAGCCTCGGGGGAGTGTGGAATGAAGCTTTCTTT
V: TRBV7-2; size: few; D: TRBD1; J: TRBJ1-2; CDR3: CASSSDRIYGYTF; DNA: TGTGCCAGCAGCTCGGACAGGATCTATGGCTACACCTTC
V: TRBV2; size: few; D: NA; J: TRBJ1-5; CDR3: CASNIDGNSNQPQHF; DNA: TGTGCCAGCAATATAGACGGAAATAGCAATCAGCCCCAGCATTTT
V: TRBV20-1; size: NA; D: TRBD2; J: TRBJ2-7; CDR3: CSARDSLAGGPYEQYF; DNA: TGCAGTGCTAGAGATTCTTTAGCGGGAGGGCCGTACGAGCAGTACTTC
V: TRBV7-9; size: many; D: NA; J: TRBJ1-3; CDR3: CASRPDITSAGNTIYF; DNA: TGTGCCAGCAGACCCGACATAACTTCGGCTGGAAACACCATATATTTT
V: TRBV10-2; size: many; D: NA; J: TRBJ2-1; CDR3: CASTGGLHYNEQFF; DNA: TGCGCCAGCACCGGAGGCCTTCACTACAATGAGCAGTTCTTC
V: TRBV6-6; size: many; D: NA; J: TRBJ2-4; CDR3: CASLGSGAKNIQYF; DNA: TGTGCCAGCCTCGGAAGCGGGGCCAAAAACATTCAGTACTTC
V: TRBV5-1; size: NA; D: NA; J: TRBJ2-7; CDR3: CASSLASESYEQYF; DNA: TGCGCCAGCAGCTTGGCGAGCGAATCCTACGAGCAGTACTTC
V: TRBV30; size: many; D: NA; J: TRBJ1-4; CDR3: CAWKQGGGEKLFF; DNA: TGTGCCTGGAAGCAGGGCGGGGGAGAAAAACTGTTTTTT
V: TRBV9; size: many; D: NA; J: TRBJ1-2; CDR3: CASSLLTGGYTF; DNA: TGTGCCAGCAGCCTCCTGACGGGTGGCTACACCTTC
V: TRBV9; size: many; D: NA; J: TRBJ1-4; CDR3: CASSPPWSEKLFF; DNA: TGTGCCAGCAGCCCCCCGTGGAGCGAAAAACTGTTTTTT
V: TRBV4-1; size: NA; D: NA; J: TRBJ2-6; CDR3: CASSPYLLISGANVLTF; DNA: TGCGCCAGCAGCCCTTACCTTTTAATCTCTGGGGCCAACGTCCTGACTTTC
V: TRBV7-8; size: many; D: TRBD1; J: TRBJ1-4; CDR3: CASSGNRFRGQEKLFF; DNA: TGTGCCAGCAGCGGAAATCGGTTTAGGGGGCAGGAAAAACTGTTTTTT
V: TRBV21-1; size: many; D: NA; J: TRBJ2-1; CDR3: CASSKPHSSYNEQFF; DNA: TGTGCCAGCAGCAAACCCCACAGCTCCTACAATGAGCAGTTCTTC
V: TRBV19; size: NA; D: TRBD1; J: TRBJ2-1; CDR3: CASSMTGGTYNEQFF; DNA: TGTGCCAGTAGTATGACAGGGGGAACCTACAATGAGCAGTTCTTC
V: TRBV24-1; size: many; D: TRBD1; J: TRBJ2-3; CDR3: CATSDPQGGTDTQYF; DNA: TGTGCCACCAGTGATCCGCAGGGGGGCACAGATACGCAGTATTTT
V: TRBV21-1; size: few; D: NA; J: TRBJ2-1; CDR3: CASSKDVRGAYNEQFF; DNA: TGTGCCAGCAGCAAAGATGTCAGGGGTGCCTACAATGAGCAGTTCTTC
V: TRBV24-1; size: many; D: TRBD2; J: TRBJ2-3; CDR3: CATSDRLAGEGDTQYF; DNA: TGTGCCACCAGTGATCGACTAGCGGGAGAGGGTGATACGCAGTATTTT
V: TRBV6-6; size: few; D: TRBD2; J: TRBJ2-3; CDR3: CASSYLTAGEWKKDTQYF; DNA: TGTGCCAGCAGTTACTTAACAGCGGGGGAGTGGAAGAAAGATACGCAGTATTTT
V: TRBV12-3/TRBV12-4; size: many; D: TRBD1; J: TRBJ1-2; CDR3: CASRQGDYGYTF; DNA: TGTGCCAGCAGACAGGGGGACTATGGCTACACCTTC
V: TRBV7-3; size: many; D: TRBD1; J: TRBJ1-2; CDR3: CASSLTGSGYGYTF; DNA: TGTGCCAGCAGCCTGACAGGGTCGGGCTATGGCTACACCTTC
V: TRBV6-2/TRBV6-3; size: NA; D: NA; J: TRBJ2-1; CDR3: CASSYWGGVEGNEQFF; DNA: TGTGCCAGCAGTTACTGGGGGGGCGTAGAAGGCAATGAGCAGTTCTTC
V: TRBV4-3; size: many; D: NA; J: TRBJ2-1; CDR3: CASSQEVPHWHEQFF; DNA: TGCGCCAGCAGCCAAGAGGTCCCCCATTGGCATGAGCAGTTCTTC
V: TRBV7-9; size: many; D: NA; J: TRBJ2-7; CDR3: CASSLVEGEQYF; DNA: TGTGCCAGCAGCTTAGTGGAGGGCGAGCAGTACTTC
V: TRBV20-1; size: NA; D: TRBD1; J: TRBJ1-2; CDR3: CSASDGRGLHGYTF; DNA: TGCAGTGCTAGTGACGGCAGGGGGCTCCATGGCTACACCTTC
V: TRBV29-1; size: few; D: TRBD1; J: TRBJ1-2; CDR3: CSVELRDRGRGFGYTF; DNA: TGCAGCGTTGAACTTCGGGACAGGGGGCGCGGTTTTGGCTACACCTTC
V: TRBV14; size: NA; D: NA; J: TRBJ2-2; CDR3: CASSHGATGELFF; DNA: TGTGCCAGCAGCCATGGGGCCACCGGGGAGCTGTTTTTT
V: TRBV10-3; size: NA; D: TRBD2; J: TRBJ2-1; CDR3: CASSYTSGGYNEQFF; DNA: TGCGCCAGCAGCTATACTAGCGGGGGATACAATGAGCAGTTCTTC
V: TRBV12-3/TRBV12-4; size: few; D: NA; J: TRBJ2-3; CDR3: CASTNPPDTQYF; DNA: TGTGCCAGCACCAATCCCCCAGATACGCAGTATTTT